This TCR beta chain was captured by sequencing in a study of CD8+CD57+ T cells in acquired aplastic anemia. Overall study context: Quantities of DNA derived from sorted CD4+ and CD8+ cells averaged approximately 3.3 ug. Healthy CD8+ samples averaged around 10 million reads. Findings and caveats of the study: Sharing between patients and controls was observed for twenty-nine CD8+ CDR3 sequences. Controls did not differ significantly from patients in CD8+ Simpson's diversity.

V lost 0 bases and J lost 5, with 15 bases in between. Germline lookup yields CDR1 SGHNT and CDR2 YYREEE (reference sequence). The CDR3 runs to 16 residues. To note about this clonotype: Antigen specificity is unknown.

Genomic DNA was employed as the template in profiling TCR beta VDJ and CDR3. TCRdb reprocessed the reads via MiXCR and lists one record per CDR3 protein. The sample lists approximately 200,000 distinct CDR3 sequences, under 65% occurring once. The origin of this receptor is a human donor in good health. J is TRBJ2-1 and V is TRBV5-4; possibly TRBD1 or TRBD2 for D (5 bases each). Sequenced material: sorted CD4+, CD8+, or CD8+CD57+ T cells (not recorded which) from PBMCs. The CDR3 DNA reads TGTGCCAGCAGCTTGGAGGGGACCTACCTTAACAATGAGCAGTTCTTC. Its protein product is CASSLEGTYLNNEQFF.